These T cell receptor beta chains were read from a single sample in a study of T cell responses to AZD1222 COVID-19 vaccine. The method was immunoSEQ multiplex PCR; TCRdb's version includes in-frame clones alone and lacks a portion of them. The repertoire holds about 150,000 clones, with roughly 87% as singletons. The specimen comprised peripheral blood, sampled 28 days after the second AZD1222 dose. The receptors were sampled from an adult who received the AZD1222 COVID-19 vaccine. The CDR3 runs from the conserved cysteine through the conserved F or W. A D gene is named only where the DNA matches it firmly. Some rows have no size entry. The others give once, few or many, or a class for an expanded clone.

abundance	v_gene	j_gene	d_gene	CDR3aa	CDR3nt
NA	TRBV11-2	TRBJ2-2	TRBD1	CASSFLRGRRAGELFF	TGTGCCAGCAGCTTCCTTAGGGGGCGAAGGGCCGGGGAGCTGTTTTTT
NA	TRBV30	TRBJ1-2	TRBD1	CAWSGQGNYGYTF	TGTGCCTGGAGTGGACAGGGGAACTATGGCTACACCTTC
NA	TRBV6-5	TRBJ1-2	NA	CASTLLQGNGYTF	TGTGCCAGCACCTTACTCCAGGGAAATGGCTACACCTTC
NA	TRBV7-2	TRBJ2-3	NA	CASSPGTLVTDTQYF	TGTGCCAGCAGCCCCGGGACCCTCGTCACGGATACGCAGTATTTT
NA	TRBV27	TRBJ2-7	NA	CASSLYRDTIEQYF	TGTGCCAGCAGTTTATACCGGGACACGATCGAGCAGTACTTC
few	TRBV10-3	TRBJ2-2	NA	CAISDLGRLNTGELFF	TGTGCCATCAGTGATTTGGGCAGACTAAACACCGGGGAGCTGTTTTTT
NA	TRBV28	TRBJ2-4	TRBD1	CASSLDATGGKNIQYF	TGTGCCAGCAGTTTAGATGCGACAGGGGGCAAAAACATTCAGTACTTC
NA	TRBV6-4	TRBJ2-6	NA	CASSDSGGANVLTF	TGTGCCAGCAGTGACTCAGGGGGGGCCAACGTCCTGACTTTC
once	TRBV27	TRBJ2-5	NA	CASSYEGGRGLETQYF	TGTGCCAGCAGTTACGAAGGGGGGCGAGGGTTGGAGACCCAGTACTTC
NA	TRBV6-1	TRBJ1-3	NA	CASSEGYTIYF	TGTGCCAGCAGTGAAGGGTACACCATATATTTT
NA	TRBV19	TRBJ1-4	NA	CASAPIGGNNEKLFF	TGTGCCAGTGCCCCTATCGGGGGGAATAATGAAAAACTGTTTTTT
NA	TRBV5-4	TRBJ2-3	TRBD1	CASSPKDRGPTDTQYF	TGTGCCAGCAGCCCAAAAGACAGGGGGCCCACAGATACGCAGTATTTT
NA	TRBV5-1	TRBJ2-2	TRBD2	CASSVQLAGGPTGELFF	TGCGCCAGCAGCGTACAATTAGCGGGAGGTCCCACCGGGGAGCTGTTTTTT
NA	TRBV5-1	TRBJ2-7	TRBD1	CASSLDGQGTDEQYF	TGCGCCAGCAGCTTGGATGGACAGGGAACGGACGAGCAGTACTTC
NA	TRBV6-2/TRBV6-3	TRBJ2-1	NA	CASSCGTGHNEQFF	TGTGCCAGCAGTTGCGGGACGGGACACAATGAGCAGTTCTTC
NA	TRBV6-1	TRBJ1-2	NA	CASSEALRGAYGYTF	TGTGCCAGCAGTGAAGCGCTTCGCGGAGCCTATGGCTACACCTTC
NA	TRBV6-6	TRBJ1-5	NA	CASSYNAGDNQPQHF	TGTGCCAGCAGTTACAACGCAGGGGACAATCAGCCCCAGCATTTT
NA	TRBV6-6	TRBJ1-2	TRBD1	CASRTGSRVYGYTF	TGTGCCAGCAGGACAGGGTCGCGGGTTTATGGCTACACCTTC
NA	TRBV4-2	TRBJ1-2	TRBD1	CASSQGQGDHYGYTF	TGTGCCAGCAGCCAGGGACAGGGGGATCACTATGGCTACACCTTC
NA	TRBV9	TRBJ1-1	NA	CASSEEGRNTEAFF	TGTGCCAGCAGCGAGGAGGGCAGGAACACTGAAGCTTTCTTT
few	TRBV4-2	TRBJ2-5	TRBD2	CASSQDPGLAGGPQTQYF	TGTGCCAGCAGCCAAGATCCAGGACTAGCGGGAGGGCCCCAGACCCAGTACTTC
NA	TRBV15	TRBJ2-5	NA	CATSRVGARHQETQYF	TGTGCCACCAGCAGAGTAGGGGCCCGGCACCAAGAGACCCAGTACTTC
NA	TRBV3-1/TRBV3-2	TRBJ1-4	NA	CASSQDRAPGDEKLFF	TGTGCCAGCAGCCAAGATCGGGCCCCGGGGGATGAAAAACTGTTTTTT
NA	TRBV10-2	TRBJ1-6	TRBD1	CASMPQGVQVSPLHF	TGCGCCAGCATGCCCCAGGGGGTTCAGGTTTCACCCCTCCACTTT
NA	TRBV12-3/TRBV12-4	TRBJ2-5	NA	CASNRGPWETQYF	TGTGCCAGCAATCGAGGACCCTGGGAGACCCAGTACTTC
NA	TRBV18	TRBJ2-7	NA	CASSPNREGEQYF	TGTGCCAGCTCACCCAACAGGGAGGGCGAGCAGTACTTC
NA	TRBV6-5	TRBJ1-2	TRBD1	CASSFRDRGPDGYTF	TGTGCCAGCAGTTTCAGGGACAGGGGGCCTGATGGCTACACCTTC
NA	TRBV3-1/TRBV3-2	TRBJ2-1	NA	CASSQDVSGNEQFF	TGTGCCAGCAGCCAAGATGTCTCCGGGAATGAGCAGTTCTTC
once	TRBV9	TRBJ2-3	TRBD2	CASSVGLAGADTQYF	TGTGCCAGCAGCGTAGGGCTAGCGGGAGCAGATACGCAGTATTTT
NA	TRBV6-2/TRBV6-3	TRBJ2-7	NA	CASSYRGAHPYEQYF	TGTGCCAGCAGTTATCGGGGGGCCCACCCCTACGAGCAGTACTTC
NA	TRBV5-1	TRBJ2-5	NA	CASSLGPSGLAGETQYF	TGCGCCAGCAGCTTGGGCCCCTCAGGGCTCGCTGGCGAGACCCAGTACTTC
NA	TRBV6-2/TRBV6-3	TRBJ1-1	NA	CASSYAQRNTEAFF	TGTGCCAGCAGTTACGCACAGCGGAACACTGAAGCTTTCTTT
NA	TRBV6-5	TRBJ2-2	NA	CASSWVASLTGELFF	TGTGCCAGCAGTTGGGTAGCAAGTTTGACCGGGGAGCTGTTTTTT
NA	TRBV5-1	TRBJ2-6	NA	CASRLSGANVLTF	TGCGCCAGCCGCCTCTCTGGGGCCAACGTCCTGACTTTC
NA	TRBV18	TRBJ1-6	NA	CASSPTAGTYNSPLHF	TGTGCCAGCTCACCAACGGCGGGGACGTATAATTCACCCCTCCACTTT
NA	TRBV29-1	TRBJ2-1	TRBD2	CSVAYPWGAGSSYNEQFF	TGCAGCGTTGCCTATCCATGGGGAGCGGGGAGCTCCTACAATGAGCAGTTCTTC
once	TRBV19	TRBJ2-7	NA	CASSKEQRVPSYEQYF	TGTGCCAGTAGTAAGGAGCAGAGAGTCCCCTCCTACGAGCAGTACTTC
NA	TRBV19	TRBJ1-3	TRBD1	CASSQGQPSGNTIYF	TGTGCCAGTAGTCAGGGACAGCCATCTGGAAACACCATATATTTT
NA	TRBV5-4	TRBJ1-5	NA	CASSSAGEGNQPQHF	TGTGCCAGCAGTTCGGCGGGGGAGGGCAATCAGCCCCAGCATTTT
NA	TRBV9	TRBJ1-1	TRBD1	CASSVDDREKAFF	TGTGCCAGCAGCGTAGATGACAGGGAGAAAGCTTTCTTT
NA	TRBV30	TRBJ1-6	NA	CAWRRRSNSPLHF	TGTGCCTGGAGGCGAAGGAGTAATTCACCCCTCCACTTT
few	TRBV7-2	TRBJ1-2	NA	CASSLGSGRRNYGYTF	TGTGCCAGCAGCTTAGGATCAGGGCGACGGAACTATGGCTACACCTTC